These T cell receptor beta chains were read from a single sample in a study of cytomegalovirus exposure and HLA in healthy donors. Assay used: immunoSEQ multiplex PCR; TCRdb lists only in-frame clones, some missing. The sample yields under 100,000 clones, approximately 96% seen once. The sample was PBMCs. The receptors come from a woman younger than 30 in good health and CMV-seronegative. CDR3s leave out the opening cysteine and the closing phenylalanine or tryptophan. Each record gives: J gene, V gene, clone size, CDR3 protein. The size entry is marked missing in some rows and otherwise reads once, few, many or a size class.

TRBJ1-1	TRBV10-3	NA	ATVGAENTEAF
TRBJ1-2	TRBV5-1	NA	ASSLTGTNYGYT
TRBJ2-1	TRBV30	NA	AWSPTSGILSIKYSREQF
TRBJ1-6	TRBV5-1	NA	ASSLGTGNSPLH
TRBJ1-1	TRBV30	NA	ALRQGNEAF
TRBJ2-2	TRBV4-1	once	ASSQDGGVAGELF
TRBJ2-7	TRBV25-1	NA	ASRYGIHEQY
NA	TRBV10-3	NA	ATQGTGQSYEQY
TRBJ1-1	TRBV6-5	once	ASSLPTGGRTEAF
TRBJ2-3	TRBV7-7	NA	ASSLQGSDTDTQY
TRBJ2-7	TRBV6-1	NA	ASSEAGPPYEQY
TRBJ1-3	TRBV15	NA	ATSRDRTGFWSGNTIY
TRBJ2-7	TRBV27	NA	ASRDRGDEQY
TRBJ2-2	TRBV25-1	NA	ASSVLGGIGELF
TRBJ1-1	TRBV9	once	ASSPRGRGDTEAF
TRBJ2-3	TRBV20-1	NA	SANPVDTQY
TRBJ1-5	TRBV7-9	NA	ASSSSRGTGRQPQH
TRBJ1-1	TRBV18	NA	ASSPREDTEAF
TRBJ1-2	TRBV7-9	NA	ASSPLGQSYGYT
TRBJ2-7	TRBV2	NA	ASNHRGLVGVAYEQY
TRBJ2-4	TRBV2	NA	ASSEEQVGNIQY
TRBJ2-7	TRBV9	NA	ASSAGDLTSYEQY
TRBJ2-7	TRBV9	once	ASSPRAPGLAYEQY
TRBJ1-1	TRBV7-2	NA	ASSPGGLNTEAF
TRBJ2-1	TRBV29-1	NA	SVESSGTYNEQF
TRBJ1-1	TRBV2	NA	ASSDRTNTEAF
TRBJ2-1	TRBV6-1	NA	ASSGGLAANNEQF
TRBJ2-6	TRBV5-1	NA	ASSPPGSGANVLT
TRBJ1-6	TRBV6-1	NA	ASILYIHSPLH
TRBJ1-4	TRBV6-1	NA	ASSELPGGREKLF
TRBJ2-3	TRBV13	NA	ASSPPGASGIDSPDTQY
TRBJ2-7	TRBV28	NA	ASDGLFNEQY
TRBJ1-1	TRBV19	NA	ASTPGQGAAEAF